This is a list of T cell receptor beta chains from one sample in a study of graft-versus-host responses after intestinal transplantation. Their target antigens are unknown. Measured with immunoSEQ multiplex PCR; TCRdb has only the in-frame clones, and not every one. The sample has approximately 78,000 clones, around 87% seen once; the top ten hold 7.5% to 8.5%. Sample: unstimulated CD8+ T cells sorted from spleen or lymph node cells, taken before transplant. The receptors come from a human donor who was the organ donor for an intestinal transplant. The CDR3 runs from the conserved cysteine through the conserved F or W. A D gene is named only where the DNA matches it firmly. Only some rows state a clone size, as once, few, many or a class for expanded clones.

. TRBJ1-5 . TRBV19 CASSMGGIGNQPQHF TGTGCCAGTAGTATGGGGGGAATAGGCAATCAGCCCCAGCATTTT
. TRBJ1-1 . TRBV6-1 CASSHSGTEAFF TGTGCCAGCAGCCACTCGGGCACTGAAGCTTTCTTT
. TRBJ2-7 . TRBV7-2 CASSLGVRVGARYEQYF TGTGCCAGCAGCTTAGGGGTGAGGGTAGGAGCTCGCTACGAGCAGTACTTC
once TRBJ1-1 . TRBV7-9 CASSNGRLEAFF TGTGCCAGCAGCAACGGACGGCTTGAAGCTTTCTTT
once TRBJ1-3 TRBD1 TRBV9 CASSVGQGLFSGNTIYF TGTGCCAGCAGCGTTGGACAGGGCCTTTTTTCTGGAAACACCATATATTTT
. TRBJ1-3 . TRBV30 CAWLKLPGNTIYF TGTGCCTGGTTAAAGCTCCCGGGAAACACCATATATTTT
. TRBJ2-3 . TRBV7-2 CASSWGGSYTDTQYF TGTGCCAGCAGCTGGGGGGGCTCATACACAGATACGCAGTATTTT
. TRBJ2-2 . TRBV7-9 CASTSLYDGGELFF TGTGCCAGCACCTCCCTTTATGATGGGGGGGAGCTGTTTTTT
. TRBJ1-2 . TRBV6-5 CASSPDENGYTF TGTGCCAGCAGCCCGGACGAGAATGGCTACACCTTC
few TRBJ2-2 TRBD1 TRBV30 CAWSDRGRTTGELFF TGTGCCTGGAGTGACAGGGGGCGCACGACCGGGGAGCTGTTTTTT
. TRBJ2-7 TRBD1 TRBV7-2 CASSLAGTGVYEQYF TGTGCCAGCAGCTTAGCCGGGACAGGCGTCTACGAGCAGTACTTC
. TRBJ2-7 TRBD2 TRBV10-3 CAISERGLGYEQYF TGTGCCATCAGTGAGAGGGGACTAGGCTACGAGCAGTACTTC
. TRBJ1-5 TRBD1 TRBV4-1 CASRESGTEYDSSNQPQHF TGCGCCAGCAGAGAATCCGGGACAGAATATGACTCCAGCAATCAGCCCCAGCATTTT
. TRBJ1-2 TRBD1 TRBV4-1 CASSLQGTDYGYTF TGCGCCAGCAGCCTACAGGGGACAGACTATGGCTACACCTTC
. TRBJ2-1 . TRBV4-2 CASSHLPGQYNEQFF TGTGCCAGCAGCCACCTACCCGGGCAGTACAATGAGCAGTTCTTC
once TRBJ2-3 . TRBV27 CASSLSPADTQYF TGTGCCAGCAGTTTATCCCCCGCAGATACGCAGTATTTT
. TRBJ1-4 . TRBV5-4 CASSLAGTMGEKLFF TGTGCCAGCAGCCTGGCCGGGACAATGGGTGAAAAACTGTTTTTT
once TRBJ1-6 . TRBV6-1 CASSEGHNSPLHF TGTGCCAGCAGTGAGGGGCATAATTCACCCCTCCACTTT
once TRBJ2-5 TRBD2 TRBV9 CASSASGGRQETQYF TGTGCCAGCAGCGCAAGCGGGGGACGACAAGAGACCCAGTACTTC
. TRBJ1-2 TRBD1 TRBV5-4 CASRGVGTAYGYTF TGTGCCAGCAGAGGGGTCGGGACAGCATATGGCTACACCTTC
. TRBJ2-7 TRBD1 TRBV27 CASSPSTGNEQYF TGTGCCAGCAGTCCGTCGACAGGGAACGAGCAGTACTTC
. TRBJ2-1 . TRBV4-1 CASSQDPSYNEQFF TGCGCCAGCAGCCAAGATCCTTCCTACAATGAGCAGTTCTTC
. TRBJ1-6 TRBD1 TRBV30 CAWSATGNSPLHF TGTGCCTGGAGTGCGACAGGGAATTCACCCCTCCACTTT
. TRBJ2-1 TRBD1 TRBV15 CATSRGTESYNEQFF TGTGCCACCAGCAGGGGGACAGAATCCTACAATGAGCAGTTCTTC
. TRBJ2-2 . TRBV1 CTSSQEGGGNTGELFF TGCACCAGCAGCCAAGAAGGCGGGGGGAACACCGGGGAGCTGTTTTTT
. TRBJ2-7 . TRBV5-6 CASSSILYEQYF TGTGCCAGCAGCTCAATACTCTACGAGCAGTACTTC
. TRBJ2-7 . TRBV6-5 CASSSGDTSEQYF TGTGCCAGCAGCTCGGGAGACACTTCCGAGCAGTACTTC
. TRBJ2-2 TRBD1 TRBV7-2 CASSFRDRVPGELFF TGTGCCAGCAGCTTCCGGGACAGGGTACCCGGGGAGCTGTTTTTT